These 9 T cell receptor beta chains were all obtained from the same sample, sequenced in a study of blood T cell repertoires in COVID-19. Sequencing used immunoSEQ multiplex PCR; TCRdb keeps in-frame clones, though not all of them. In the table there are 300,000 to 450,000 clones, 70% to 90% of which are singletons. The source material was peripheral blood. The receptors were sampled from a woman aged 55-69 years with COVID-19, enrolled during active disease.

This rearrangement joins TRBV7-6 to TRBJ2-1; 11 nucleotides align to TRBD2. The CDR3 has 19 residues. The trim removed 1 base at V and 1 base at J, leaving 9 bases unmatched. The germline V gene encodes CDR1 SGHVS and CDR2 FNYEAQ. CDR3 coding DNA: TGTGCCAGCAGCTTAGAGACGCTAGCGGGGGGCCGGTCCTACAATGAGCAGTTCTTC. Translated, it gives CASSLETLAGGRSYNEQFF.

There are a few counts of this clone. This chain links TRBV7-9 with TRBJ1-5, with D possibly matching TRBD1 (5 bases). The CDR3 runs to 16 residues. With 1 base removed from V and 2 bases from J, the gap between germline ends came to 12 bases. CDR1 is SEHNR and CDR2 is FQNEAQ in the germline V gene (reference sequence). Here the CDR3 DNA reads TGTGCCAGCAGCTTAGTGGTGGGGGGTGGCAATCAGCCCCAGCATTTT. Its translation is CASSLVVGGGNQPQHF.

This clone was detected only once. Distinct nucleotide sequences in the sample also encode this CDR3. V usage is TRBV29-1 and J usage is TRBJ1-2; TRBD1 aligns across 8 bases. Per the germline V gene, CDR1 is SQVTM and CDR2 is ANQGSEA. The CDR3 is 13 residues long. V shed 5 bases and J 5 bases; nucleotides not matched to a gene: 7. The CDR3 spells CSVPDRAPYGYTF. The CDR3 DNA reads as TGCAGCGTTCCGGACAGGGCTCCTTATGGCTACACCTTC.

This clone has a handful of counts. This chain connects TRBV30 to TRBJ2-7; tentatively, D is TRBD1 (5 bases). The germline gives CDR1 GTSNPN, CDR2 SVGIG (reference sequence). CDR3 length: 11 amino acids. Trimming pared 1 base from V and 4 bases from J, leaving 5 bases between. CDR3 DNA sequence: TGTGCCTGGAGTGAGGGGTACGAGCAGTACTTC. It codes for CAWSEGYEQYF.

The J gene is TRBJ2-7, the V gene TRBV7-2; D possibly corresponds to TRBD1 (6 bases). The V end lost 5 bases, the J end lost 5 bases, and 10 bases lay between the germline ends. The CDR3 contains 12 residues. Looked up from germline, CDR1 is SGHTA and CDR2 is FQGNSA. The CDR3, as DNA: TGTGCCAGCAGCCACGGGACAAACGAGCAGTACTTC. Translation gives CASSHGTNEQYF.

This rearrangement joins TRBV19 to TRBJ2-1; tentatively, D is TRBD1 (6 bases). CDR3 length equals 15 residues. CDR1 is LNHDA, CDR2 SQIVND, per germline (reference sequence). The germline V and J ends were trimmed by 3 bases and 4 bases, with 13 bases remaining between them. CDR3 DNA sequence: TGTGCCAGTAGTATTTCAGGGGTAGAATACAATGAGCAGTTCTTC. It yields the protein CASSISGVEYNEQFF.

This clone appeared a few times. This chain links TRBV19 with TRBJ1-5; D is unclear. Trimming left V 3 bases short and J 0 bases short, with 12 bases between. The CDR3 extends over 16 amino acids. The germline CDR1 and CDR2 sequences are LNHDA and SQIVND (reference sequence). The chain's CDR3 is CASSIGHLYSNQPQHF. In nucleotides, the CDR3 is TGTGCCAGTAGTATCGGTCACCTTTATAGCAATCAGCCCCAGCATTTT.

The chain couples TRBV7-3 to TRBJ2-3; TRBD2 matches 7 bases. CDR1 is SGHTA, CDR2 FQGTGA, per germline. After removal of 5 bases from V and 5 bases from J, the junction contained 7 bases not matched to a gene. CDR3 length equals 14 residues. Written as DNA, the CDR3 is TGTGCCAGCAGCGCCACGGGGGGATTAGATACGCAGTATTTT. Amino acid sequence: CASSATGGLDTQYF.

This clone was detected once. The rearrangement uses TRBV2 and TRBJ2-3; 8 bases line up with TRBD1. There are 16 residues in the CDR3. The J segment lost 1 base and the V segment lost 6 bases, leaving 9 bases of the junction unmatched. Per the germline V gene, CDR1 is SNHLY and CDR2 is FYNNEI. The CDR3 coding sequence is TGTGCCAGCAGGCGACAGGGGTCGGCGGGCACAGATACGCAGTATTTT. Translation gives CASRRQGSAGTDTQYF. Looking up the rest from reference TRBV2 and TRBJ2-3 gives the full variable domain: EPEVTQTPSHQVTQMGQEVILRCVPISNHLYFYWYRQILGQKVEFLVSFYNNEISEKSEIFDDQFSVERPDGSNFTLKIRSTKLEDSAMYFCASRRQGSAGTDTQYFGPGTRLTVL.